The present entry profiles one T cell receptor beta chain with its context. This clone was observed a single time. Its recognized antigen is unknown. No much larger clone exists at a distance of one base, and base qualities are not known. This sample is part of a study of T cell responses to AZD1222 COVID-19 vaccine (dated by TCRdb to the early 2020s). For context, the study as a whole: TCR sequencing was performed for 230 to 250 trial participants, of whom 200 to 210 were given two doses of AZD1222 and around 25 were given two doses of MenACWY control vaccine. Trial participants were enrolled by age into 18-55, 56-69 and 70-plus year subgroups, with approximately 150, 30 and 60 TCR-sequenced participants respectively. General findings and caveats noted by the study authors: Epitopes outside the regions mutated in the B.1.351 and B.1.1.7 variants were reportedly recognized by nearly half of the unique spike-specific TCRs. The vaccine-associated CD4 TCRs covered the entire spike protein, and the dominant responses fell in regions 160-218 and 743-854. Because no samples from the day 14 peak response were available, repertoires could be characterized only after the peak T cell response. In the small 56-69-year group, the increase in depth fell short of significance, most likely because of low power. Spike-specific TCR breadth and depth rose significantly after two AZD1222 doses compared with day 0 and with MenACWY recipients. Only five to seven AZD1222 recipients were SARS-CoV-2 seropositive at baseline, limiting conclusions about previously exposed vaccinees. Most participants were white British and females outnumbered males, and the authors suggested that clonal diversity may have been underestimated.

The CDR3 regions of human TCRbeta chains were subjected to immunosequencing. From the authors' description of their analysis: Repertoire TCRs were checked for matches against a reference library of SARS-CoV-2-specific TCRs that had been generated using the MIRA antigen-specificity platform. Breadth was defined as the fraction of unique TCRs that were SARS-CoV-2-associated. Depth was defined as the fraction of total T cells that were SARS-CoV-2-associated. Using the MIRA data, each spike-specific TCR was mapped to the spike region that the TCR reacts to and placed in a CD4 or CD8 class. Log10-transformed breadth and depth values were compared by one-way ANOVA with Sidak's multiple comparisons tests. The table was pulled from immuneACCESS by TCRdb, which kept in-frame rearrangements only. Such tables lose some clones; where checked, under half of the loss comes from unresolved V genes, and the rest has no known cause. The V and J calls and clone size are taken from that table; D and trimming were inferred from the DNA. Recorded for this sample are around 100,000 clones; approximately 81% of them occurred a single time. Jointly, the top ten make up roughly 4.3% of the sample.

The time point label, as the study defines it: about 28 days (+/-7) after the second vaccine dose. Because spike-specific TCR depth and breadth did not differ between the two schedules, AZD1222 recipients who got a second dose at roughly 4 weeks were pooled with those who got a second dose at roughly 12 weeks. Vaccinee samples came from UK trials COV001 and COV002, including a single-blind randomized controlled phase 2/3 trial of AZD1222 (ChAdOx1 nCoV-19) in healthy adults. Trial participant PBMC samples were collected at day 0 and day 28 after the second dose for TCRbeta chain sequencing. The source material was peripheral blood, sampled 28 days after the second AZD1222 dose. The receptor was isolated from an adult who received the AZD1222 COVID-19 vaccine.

The CDR3 protein is CASSGTGEAGYTF. The DNA sequence is as follows: TGTGCCAGCAGCGGGACAGGGGAGGCTGGCTACACCTTC. In this chain, TRBV7-9 is recombined with TRBJ1-2; 10 of the junction bases match TRBD1. CDR3 length: 13 amino acids, cysteine to phenylalanine. The CDR3 DNA has 39 bases and is translated from base 1. Trimmed from V: 5 bases; trimmed from J: 7 bases; junction bases lacking a gene match: 4. CDR1 and CDR2, per the germline V gene (reference sequence), are SEHNR and FQNEAQ.